This record covers a single T cell receptor (beta chain). The antigen this receptor binds is unknown. Base-call qualities are not available, and no considerably larger clone is one nucleotide away. To prepare the library, the immunoSEQ multiplex PCR assay was applied. For the multiplex PCR, a mixture combining 60 forward primers for TCR Vbeta segments and 13 reverse primers for TCR Jbeta segments was used. The CDR3 region of rearranged TCR beta genes was amplified from genomic DNA by a multiplex PCR assay. The amplified TCR beta libraries were sequenced on the Illumina HiSeq System as 87-base-pair reads. On the authors' methods: A later analysis counted about 76 million unique TCR beta chains across the 550 to 750 repertoires, and about 10 million of these chains were shared by at least two donors. Raw reads were error-corrected and collapsed into unique sequences by a nearest-neighbor algorithm in which closely related sequences were merged to remove PCR and sequencing errors. V, D and J gene segments were assigned by aligning CDR3 sequences to IMGT reference sequences. Each retained sequence needed at least a six-nucleotide match to both a V gene segment and a J gene segment. A rearrangement counted as productive if the CDR3 had no stop codons and remained in frame with V and J, and every other rearrangement counted as non-productive. CDR3 was defined by IMGT convention, running from the second conserved V-encoded cysteine to the conserved J-encoded phenylalanine. The earlier analysis of 450 to 750 of the donors excluded any sequence lacking an unambiguous match to a single V gene segment. In an earlier analysis of several hundred of the donors, a V segment was called functional when productive rearrangements were above 56.7%, and segregating when the standard deviation between donors exceeded 5%. A statistical classification framework was developed to diagnose cytomegalovirus status using the catalog of TCR beta chain sequences. V and J gene assignment, in a later analysis, came from comparing TCR nucleotide sequences with IMGT/GENE-DB human TR gene sequences. The TCRdist pipeline was used in a later analysis to assign CDR3 sequences and most-parsimonious VDJ recombination scenarios. In a later analysis, every TCR beta chain was defined by the combination of its CDR3 amino acid sequence and its V-gene family, and reads without a unique V-gene family were dropped. As a way to deal with suspected cross-contamination and a sequencing artifact, a later analysis dropped hundreds of nucleotide sequences that were highly shared and had low generation probability. For each public chain, a later analysis derived a clonal expansion index from normalized ranks of inferred template counts within each repertoire. A later analysis computed generation probabilities with a VDJ recombination model fitted to out-of-frame rearrangements, and checked the results against IGoR. In a later analysis, TCR-TCR, TCR-HLA and TCR-CMV co-occurrence was scored with hypergeometric tests, and a repertoire-size bias correction was applied to TCR pairs. In a later analysis, false discovery rates were estimated by permuting HLA or CMV assignments 20 times. In a later analysis, co-occurring TCRs were grouped using DBSCAN, and TCRdist sequence similarity was added for clustering within HLA-allele-positive subsets. Repertoires with fewer than 30,000 or more than 120,000 public chains were left out of co-occurrence clustering, as were about 5 repertoires with anomalous nucleotide sharing. TCRdb carries this immuneACCESS record with in-frame sequences only. Its versions omit some clonotypes, under half of them owing to an unresolved V gene in the studies checked, with the rest unexplained. V, J and clone size reflect that table, while D and trimming were determined from the DNA. The sample contains 45,000 to 65,000 clones, about 72% of them found a single time. The ten largest clones add up to approximately 3.5% of the sample.

The record originates from a study of cytomegalovirus exposure and HLA in healthy donors (dated by TCRdb to about 2017). Concerning the study at large: An earlier analysis of several hundred of the donors reported approximately 280 Gb of sequence data and 117 million unique TCR beta sequences obtained from some 200 million T cells. An earlier analysis of 500 to 650 of the donors applied high-throughput TCR beta sequencing to assess whether each TCR beta V gene segment acted as functional or pseudogenic. High-throughput TCR immunosequencing, statistical association of individual TCRs with disease status, and machine learning were combined to predict cytomegalovirus infection status. Typing coverage differed by locus: A, B, C, DRB1 and DQB1 were typed in roughly 620-630 donors, DQA1 in 522, DPA1 in 600 to 610, and DPB1 in just under 480. Every repertoire in the discovery cohort had been generated on one and the same sequencing platform. The study aimed to test whether cataloging public T cell receptors could reveal signatures of past pathogen exposure. In the later analysis, no new phenotypic data were used to find candidate immune exposures; instead, reliance was placed on TCR beta sequences and their occurrence across donors. Roughly 5 DR-DQ haplotypes were handled as single units for association and clustering, since linkage in the cohort was strong. Across approximately 420 genotyped donors of the cohort, an average of about 240,000 unique TCR beta nucleotide sequences per donor were sequenced, and around 19% of those sequences were non-productive. Along with the roughly 610-subject first cohort, a separate validation cohort of over a hundred different subjects was used. Using immunosequencing, the study profiled T cell repertoires from 500 to 800 subjects and related those repertoires to cytomegalovirus serostatus. Both class I and class II loci were covered by HLA typing, at four-digit resolution. A later genetic analysis took genome-wide SNP genotypes for about 65% of the 666 donors and used that subset as a discovery cohort. Donor age, sex, ethnicity and CMV serostatus were collected together with the repertoire data. Among the approximately 430 genotyped donors, about 85% belonged to the genetic ancestry cluster associated with self-reported Caucasian donors. Approximately 300 gigabases of sequencing data and about 92 million unique TCR sequences made up an early release that covered approximately 620 HLA-typed donors. In a later analysis, previously published TCR beta repertoires from 600 to 850 donors were re-analyzed and high-resolution HLA genotyping was added so that TCR occurrence patterns could be studied. Broad study findings and their caveats: A further reported finding was that TCR beta sequences accurately predicted the HLA-A and HLA-B alleles for most subjects in the first cohort. It was suggested by the authors that the approach could potentially be generalized to other disease states and immunological phenotypes. The study listed approximately 150 TCR beta chains as associated with cytomegalovirus. In a later analysis, TCR association rates were found to vary across HLA loci, with the most associated TCRs seen for DRB1 alleles and the fewest for HLA-C alleles. A group of highly shared sequence variants was considered likely to be a technical artifact of the sequencing pipeline. According to a later analysis, parvovirus B19, influenza, CMV and Epstein-Barr virus appeared linked to several top co-occurrence clusters. Because counts were too low, roughly 17 rarely observed V segments, including chromosome 9 orphons, were left out of the earlier analysis of a few hundred of the donors. Only TCR beta chains were sequenced in this cohort, and the absence of alpha or paired-chain data limited detectable features. Because some donors lacked HLA typing at each locus, the association tests relied only on the typed subset. According to a later analysis, most CMV-associated TCR beta chains appeared to be HLA-restricted, and the HLA associations seemed to be driven largely by CMV exposure. An association between a missense DCLRE1C variant and V-gene and J-gene trimming of TCR beta chains was found in a later genetic analysis and replicated in an independent cohort. Some IMGT-functional V segments, including TRBV6-2 and TRBV6-3, could not be distinguished by the 87-base-pair reads and were therefore excluded. When HLA alleles, especially DR and DQ, strongly co-occurred, attributing TCR associations to individual alleles was difficult. Correlated functional status among segregating V segments might be attributable to linkage disequilibrium, but an unknown experimental factor could not be ruled out. Immune exposure information for the cohort was limited to CMV serostatus. In an earlier analysis of some 540 of the donors, most TCR beta V segments appeared in productive rearrangements about 87% or about 30% of the time, broadly matching IMGT annotations. At a false discovery rate of 0.05, a later analysis linked some 18,000 TCR beta sequences to specific HLA alleles. In vitro tests confirmed that a few of the cytomegalovirus-associated TCR beta chains recognize cytomegalovirus antigens. Presence/absence analyses assumed roughly uniform sequencing depth across donors, an assumption that may not hold. According to a later genetic analysis, donors in an Asian-associated ancestry cluster had fewer N-insertions in productive TCRs than the approximately 610-donor mean. Across donors, most TCR sequences were observed very rarely, whereas some public TCRs were present in many individuals. In a later analysis, HLA-associated TCR beta chains were found to be more clonally expanded and to have lower generation probabilities than equally common non-associated chains. The classifier was reported to diagnose cytomegalovirus status with high specificity and sensitivity in both the original and validation cohorts.

In total, roughly 670 healthy bone marrow donors made up the cohort. Cohort members were all nominally healthy when sampled, although unrecorded immune exposures were likely present. The donor tested CMV seropositive, placing the donor among the 310 or so seropositive members of the cohort. Every donor gave a peripheral blood sample, and the peripheral blood mononuclear cells from that sample were used for TCR beta sequencing. Genomic DNA extraction from the blood cell samples was performed with the Qiagen DNeasy Blood Extraction Kit. CDR1 SNHLY and CDR2 FYNNEI are derived from the germline V gene. V lost 6 bases and J lost 7 bases; the stretch between them is 15 bases long. The CDR3 goes from the cysteine to the phenylalanine over 13 residues. The CDR3 DNA has 39 bases and is translated from base 1.

This receptor was identified in a woman aged 40 to 50 in good health and CMV-seropositive. The sample was PBMCs. The chain is encoded by TRBV2 joined to TRBJ1-1, and the D gene may be TRBD1, 6 bases matching. The CDR3 region reads CASRNTGPIEAFF. At the DNA level, the sequence is TGTGCCAGCAGAAATACAGGGCCCATTGAAGCTTTCTTT.